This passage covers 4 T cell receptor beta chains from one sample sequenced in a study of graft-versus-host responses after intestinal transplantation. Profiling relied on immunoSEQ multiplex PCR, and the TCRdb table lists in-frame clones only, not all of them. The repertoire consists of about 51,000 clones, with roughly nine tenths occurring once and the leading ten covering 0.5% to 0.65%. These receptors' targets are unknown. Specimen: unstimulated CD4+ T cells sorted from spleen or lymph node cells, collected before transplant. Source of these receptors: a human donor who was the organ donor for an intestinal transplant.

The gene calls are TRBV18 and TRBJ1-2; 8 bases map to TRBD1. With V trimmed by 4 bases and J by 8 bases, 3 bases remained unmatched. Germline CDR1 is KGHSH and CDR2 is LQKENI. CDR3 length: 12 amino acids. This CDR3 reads CASSLTGVGYTF. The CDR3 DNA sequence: TGTGCCAGCTCACTGACAGGGGTCGGCTACACCTTC.

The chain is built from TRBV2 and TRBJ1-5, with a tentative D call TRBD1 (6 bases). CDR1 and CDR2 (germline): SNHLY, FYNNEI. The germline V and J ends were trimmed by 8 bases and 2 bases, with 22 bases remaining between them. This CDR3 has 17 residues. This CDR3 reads CASGVSPGDGRNQPQHF. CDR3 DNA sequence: TGTGCCAGCGGGGTCAGCCCAGGGGATGGGCGCAATCAGCCCCAGCATTTT.

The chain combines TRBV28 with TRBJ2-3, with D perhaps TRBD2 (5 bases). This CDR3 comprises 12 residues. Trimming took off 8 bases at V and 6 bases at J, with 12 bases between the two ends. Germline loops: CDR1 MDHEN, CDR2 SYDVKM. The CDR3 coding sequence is TGTGCCAGCTCGGGGTCCCTCGATACGCAGTATTTT. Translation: CASSGSLDTQYF.

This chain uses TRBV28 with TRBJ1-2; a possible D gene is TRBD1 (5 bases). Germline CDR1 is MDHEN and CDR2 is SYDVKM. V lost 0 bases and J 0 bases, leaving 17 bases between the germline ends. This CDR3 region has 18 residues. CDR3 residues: CASSLWFTGTLANYGYTF. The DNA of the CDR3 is TGTGCCAGCAGTTTATGGTTCACAGGAACATTAGCTAACTATGGCTACACCTTC.